This passage covers 25 T cell receptor beta chains from one sample sequenced in a study of glioma-infiltrating T cells. TCR alpha and beta CDR3 regions were amplified from RNA using iRepertoire nested multiplex PCR. TCRdb redid the calling of the multiplex PCR reads with MiXCR, one entry per CDR3 protein. The sample consists of around 190,000 distinct CDR3 sequences, 43% of them appearing once. What was sequenced was glioma tissue, nonneoplastic brain tissue, or PBMCs (not recorded which). The source of these receptors is a human donor with low-grade glioma or glioblastoma, undergoing nonglioma brain surgery, or in good health (not recorded which).

This clonotype was observed at least ten times. The chain employs TRBV2 and TRBJ1-2, with D possibly being TRBD1 (6 bases). The CDR3 covers 14 residues. Trimming cost V 6 bases and J 5 bases, with 16 bases left between them. CDR1 SNHLY and CDR2 FYNNEI come from the germline V gene. CDR3 nucleotide sequence: TGTGCCAGCAGGGCGGGACATAGCACTTATGGCTACACCTTC. This translates into CASRAGHSTYGYTF.

This clonotype appeared many times. CDR3 nucleotides: TGTGCCAGCAGCAAGCCCGGGACACCCTCTCAAGCTTTCTTT. Its protein is CASSKPGTPSQAFF. The rearrangement uses TRBV28 and TRBJ1-1; D perhaps matches TRBD1 (6 bases). The CDR3 is 14 residues long. CDR1 is MDHEN, CDR2 SYDVKM, per germline. V was pared by 6 bases and J by 9 bases, with 20 bases between.

The rearrangement joins TRBV14 to TRBJ2-5; weak D call: TRBD1 (6 bases). The DNA matches TRBJ2-7 better at its end, which makes the J call doubtful. The CDR3 has 15 residues. Looked up from germline, CDR1 is SGHDN and CDR2 is FVKESK. The DNA of the CDR3 is TGTGCCAGCAGCACGAACAGGGCGTACCCCTACGAGCAGTACTTC. This gives the protein CASSTNRAYPYEQYF.

This clonotype was counted a few times. One base away lies a much larger clone, so this may be a sequencing read error. This CDR3 reads CARSGHRGRRNEQFF. DNA for the CDR3: TGTGCCAGAAGTGGTCACAGGGGGCGCCGAAATGAGCAGTTCTTC. The rearrangement links TRBV6-2 or TRBV6-3 to TRBJ2-1, with 9 positions matching TRBD1. Germline V lookup: CDR1 MNHEY, CDR2 SVGEGT. V was pared by 9 bases and J by 7 bases, with 13 bases of the junction left unmatched. This CDR3 is built from 15 residues.

This clonotype came up many times. The gene calls are TRBV27 and TRBJ2-5; 8 positions agree with TRBD1. The V and J ends lost 5 bases and 7 bases, in that order; junction bases with no gene match: 12. The V gene's germline CDR1 is MNHEY and CDR2 SMNVEV (reference sequence). The CDR3 length is 15 residues. CDR3 DNA sequence: TGTGCCAGCAGTCCCAACAGGGGGAGAAAGGGGACCCAGTACTTC. Amino acid sequence: CASSPNRGRKGTQYF.

As for this clonotype: A much larger clone differs by one base, so this may be a read error. The CDR3 does not end in the conserved phenylalanine or tryptophan, so this is likely a read error. The genes are TRBV6-2 or TRBV6-3 and TRBJ2-7; the D gene is possibly TRBD2 (6 bases). This CDR3 comprises 11 residues. Germline-derived CDR1 and CDR2 are MNHEY and SVGEGT. The CDR3 loop is CDSEGLIKQYS. The CDR3 DNA sequence: TGTGACTCAGAGGGACTCATAAAGCAGTACTCC.

This clonotype showed up many times. The chain has TRBV19 and TRBJ2-1; tentatively, D is TRBD2 (6 bases). Germline CDR1 and CDR2: LNHDA and SQIVND (reference sequence). This CDR3 comprises 15 residues. Trimming left V 7 bases short and J 5 bases short, with 18 bases between. CDR3: CASTPRVAADNEQFF. CDR3 sequence (DNA): TGTGCCAGTACCCCCCGAGTAGCGGCTGACAATGAGCAGTTCTTC. Supplemented by reference TRBV19 and TRBJ2-1, the full variable domain reads DGGITQSPKYLFRKEGQNVTLSCEQNLNHDAMYWYRQDPGQGLRLIYYSQIVNDFQKGDIAEGYSVSREKKESFPLTVTSAQKNPTAFYLCASTPRVAADNEQFFGPGTRLTVL.

The chain has TRBV7-2 and TRBJ2-7, with 8 bases aligning to TRBD2. Germline V gives CDR1 SGHTA, CDR2 FQGNSA. V gave up 0 bases and J gave up 0 bases; unmatched junction bases: 7. CDR3 length equals 17 residues. The CDR3 coding sequence is TGTGCCAGCAGCTTAGCCGAGACTAGCGAAAACTCCTACGAGCAGTACTTC. Its protein product is CASSLAETSENSYEQYF.

This clonotype was detected only once. It may be a read error: a sequence one base away is much more abundant. The chain uses TRBV6-2 or TRBV6-3 and TRBJ2-5, with D uncertain. This CDR3 has 18 amino acids. Trimming shortened V by 6 bases and J by 1 base, and 24 bases separated the two germline ends. Germline V gene data show CDR1 as MNHEY and CDR2 as SVGEGT. The CDR3 DNA follows: TGTGCCAGCAGCTCACGGGTGGCTGGCCCCACACCCCAAGAGACCCAGTACTTC. This encodes CASSSRVAGPTPQETQYF.

At least ten counts were recorded for this clonotype. The V call is TRBV12-3 or TRBV12-4, the J call TRBJ1-1; unclear D gene. The CDR3 is made up of 15 amino acids. V was trimmed by 5 bases and J by 2 bases, leaving 15 bases between them. The CDR3 here is CASSPLSGGNTEAFF. The CDR3 nucleotides are TGTGCCAGCAGTCCTTTATCGGGCGGAAACACTGAAGCTTTCTTT.

In its sample, this clonotype was seen many times. V and J are TRBV6-1 and TRBJ1-2; D perhaps matches TRBD1 (5 bases). CDR1 and CDR2 from the germline V gene are MNHNS and SASEGT. The CDR3 consists of 13 residues. V was pared by 0 bases and J by 4 bases, with 6 bases between. The DNA for the CDR3 is TGTGCCAGCAGTGAAGCGGGGGGCTATGGCTACACCTTC. This gives the protein CASSEAGGYGYTF.

Comment on this clonotype: Its ends do not fully match the called genes, so a read error is possible. V is TRBV7-8 and J is TRBJ2-3; D perhaps matches TRBD2 (6 bases). Germline-derived CDR1 and CDR2 are SGHVS and FQNEAQ. The CDR3 runs 18 residues. CDR3 sequence: CSSSSSSLSGRFADTQYF. In DNA form, the CDR3 reads TGTTCCAGCAGCTCCTCATCCCTTAGCGGTAGGTTCGCAGATACGCAGTATTTT.

Ten or more counts support this clonotype. The chain joins TRBV4-2 to TRBJ2-1; TRBD2 agrees at 9 bases. Looked up from germline, CDR1 is LGHNA and CDR2 is YNFKEQ. V was pared by 0 bases and J by 3 bases, with 6 bases of the junction left unmatched. The length of the CDR3 is 17 residues. The CDR3 reads CASSQDAREGFYNEQFF. The CDR3 DNA follows: TGTGCCAGCAGCCAAGATGCGCGGGAGGGATTCTACAATGAGCAGTTCTTC.

About this clonotype itself: The junction differs from germline at one of its ends, possibly a read error. This chain connects TRBV20-1 to TRBJ2-1; D gene unclear. The CDR3 runs to 11 residues. The germline V gene encodes CDR1 DFQATT and CDR2 SNEGSKA (reference sequence). The DNA for the CDR3 is TGCAGTGTTAGAAGTTTTAATGAGCAGTTCTTC. Its protein product is CSVRSFNEQFF.

The chain combines TRBV5-1 with TRBJ2-5; D possibly corresponds to TRBD2 (5 bases). Germline loops: CDR1 SGHRS, CDR2 YFSETQ. The length of the CDR3 is 15 residues. V was trimmed by 2 bases and J by 1 base, leaving 12 bases between them. The CDR3 DNA reads TGCGCCAGCAGCTTATCCCTAGCAAGCCAAGAGACCCAGTACTTC. Protein sequence: CASSLSLASQETQYF. The full variable domain, with the rest looked up from reference TRBV5-1 and TRBJ2-5, is KAGVTQTPRYLIKTRGQQVTLSCSPISGHRSVSWYQQTPGQGLQFLFEYFSETQRNKGNFPGRFSGRQFSNSRSEMNVSTLELGDSALYLCASSLSLASQETQYFGPGTRLLVL.

This clonotype was found a few times. The genes are TRBV7-2 and TRBJ2-3; maybe TRBD2 (6 bases). The V end was cut by 5 bases, the J end by 1 base, with 7 bases between. Germline CDR1 is SGHTA and CDR2 is FQGNSA. The CDR3 sequence is 13 residues long. Here the CDR3 DNA reads TGTGCCAGCAGCGGGACTGGCACAGATACGCAGTATTTT. Its translation is CASSGTGTDTQYF.

With respect to this clonotype: This could be a read error, since a much larger clone is one nucleotide away. The chain recombines TRBV20-1 with TRBJ2-3; D not resolved. The ends were cut back, 8 bases at V and 2 bases at J, with 26 bases in the middle. Germline loops: CDR1 DFQATT, CDR2 SNEGSKA (reference sequence). The CDR3 covers 17 residues. The CDR3, as DNA: TGCAGTTCTTTGTTTGTTGGCATCCCCGTGAACACAGATACGCAGTATTTT. This translates into CSSLFVGIPVNTDTQYF.

This clonotype was seen at least ten times. The rearrangement links TRBV28 to TRBJ2-5, with a possible D match to TRBD1 (5 bases). Germline assignment: CDR1 MDHEN and CDR2 SYDVKM. This CDR3 has 14 residues. Trimming left V 2 bases short and J 4 bases short, with 11 bases between. As DNA, the CDR3 is TGTGCCAGCAGTTTACTTCAGGGTCGAGAGACCCAGTACTTC. This codes for CASSLLQGRETQYF.

The V call is TRBV7-9, the J call TRBJ2-2; no reliable D call. Trimming stripped 7 bases from V and 2 bases from J, with 8 bases between. Germline V gene lookup returns CDR1 SEHNR and CDR2 FQNEAQ (reference sequence). This CDR3 is built from 13 residues. CDR3 DNA sequence: TGTGCCAGCACCGACCTTAACACCGGGGAGCTGTTTTTT. Residues: CASTDLNTGELFF.

This clonotype was observed at least ten times. V gene TRBV28 combines with J gene TRBJ2-7; D possibly uses TRBD1 or TRBD2 (5 bases each). With 1 base removed from V and 6 bases from J, the gap between germline ends came to 16 bases. Germline-derived CDR1 and CDR2 are MDHEN and SYDVKM. The CDR3 has 15 amino acids. The CDR3, as DNA: TGTGCCAGCAGTTTATCGGGGCTGGTGCTCGGCGAGCAGTACTTC. Translation gives CASSLSGLVLGEQYF.

This clonotype appeared many times. The chain joins TRBV28 to TRBJ2-7; 7 bases fit TRBD2. The CDR3 sequence is 13 residues long. Trimming cost V 9 bases and J 3 bases; bases outside gene matches: 8. The germline CDR1 and CDR2 sequences are MDHEN and SYDVKM. CDR3 loop: CASSRDYNYEQYF. CDR3 nucleotides: TGTGCCAGTTCCCGGGACTATAACTACGAGCAGTACTTC.

The J gene is TRBJ2-7, the V gene TRBV7-2, with D hard to call. Germline V gene lookup returns CDR1 SGHTA and CDR2 FQGNSA. V lost 3 bases and J lost 6, with 15 bases in between. The CDR3 length is 14 residues. Here the CDR3 DNA reads TGTGCCAGCAGCTTTTCGTGGAAACGTTCCGAGCAGTACTTC. Its protein product is CASSFSWKRSEQYF.

In its sample, this clonotype was seen many times. The V call is TRBV6-1, the J call TRBJ2-7, with D possibly called TRBD1 or TRBD2 (5 bases each). CDR3 length: 13 residues. Germline V gene lookup returns CDR1 MNHNS and CDR2 SASEGT. The V and J ends lost 5 bases and 2 bases respectively, with 10 bases between them. The DNA for the CDR3 is TGTGCCAGCAGTAAGGGACCTACCTACGAGCAGTACTTC. Translated: CASSKGPTYEQYF.

This clonotype was detected only a few times. The J gene is TRBJ1-3, the V gene TRBV4-2, with 7 bases fitting TRBD1. Germline CDR1 reads LGHNA; CDR2 reads YNFKEQ. V was pared by 3 bases and J by 5 bases, with 10 bases of the junction left unmatched. The CDR3 runs 16 residues. The CDR3 coding sequence is TGTGCCAGCAGCCACGAACCTCAGGGGGATAGAAACACCATATATTTT. Its translation: CASSHEPQGDRNTIYF.

This clonotype was seen repeatedly, ten times or more. The gene calls are TRBV4-1 and TRBJ1-5; D is unresolved. The CDR3 covers 16 residues. Germline V gene sequence: CDR1 MGHRA, CDR2 YSYEKL. Trimming left V 0 bases short and J 3 bases short, with 12 bases between. DNA for the CDR3: TGCGCCAGCAGCCAAGATCTCCAAGGAGTCAATCAGCCCCAGCATTTT. Translated: CASSQDLQGVNQPQHF.